The clone carrying this T cell receptor (beta chain) has just a few counts. The antigen is unknown. This sample is part of a study of beta chain features in type 1 diabetes. Study information: The study found patients and healthy donors alike in age, gender and cell yields. General study results and limits: Any role of HLA type in TCRB rearrangement remained unresolved here.

The authors reverse transcribed all of the isolated RNA, so sequencing captured expressed TCRB transcripts. Method: immunoSEQ multiplex PCR; TCRdb's copy keeps in-frame clones and lacks some. This table has approximately 170,000 clones, roughly 9% appearing once. This CDR3 contains 19 residues. V lost 0 bases and J 1 base, leaving 19 bases between the germline ends. Germline V gene sequence: CDR1 LGHNA, CDR2 YSLEER. The sequenced sample was central memory CD4+ T cells from blood. The chain combines TRBV4-3 with TRBJ2-1; TRBD1 might be the D (6 bases). This receptor was taken from a woman under 30 in good health. CDR3 bases: TGCGCCAGCAGCCAAGATAAGGCAGGGGTCTTCGCTTCCTACAATGAGCAGTTCTTC. Residues: CASSQDKAGVFASYNEQFF.